A selection of T cell receptor beta chains follows, all from one sample in a study of blood T cell repertoires in COVID-19. Data came from immunoSEQ multiplex PCR; TCRdb stores just in-frame clones and leaves some out. The sample has nearly 200,000 clones; 80% to 90% are singletons. The sequencing input was peripheral blood. All receptors derive from a woman in her seventies with acute or convalescent COVID-19. Each CDR3 is given with its conserved first and last residue. Part of the rows lack a size; the others show once, few, many or a class for expanded clones.

v_call: TRBV28
j_call: TRBJ1-2
clone_size: -
cdr3_aa: CAVLPGQGDYGYTF

v_call: TRBV4-3
j_call: TRBJ1-5
clone_size: -
cdr3_aa: CASSGAWGNQPQHF

v_call: TRBV4-1
j_call: TRBJ2-3
clone_size: -
cdr3_aa: CASSQEGVGGTDTQYF

v_call: TRBV28
j_call: TRBJ2-7
clone_size: few
cdr3_aa: CASGVLAGGLYEQYF

v_call: TRBV19
j_call: TRBJ1-6
clone_size: -
cdr3_aa: CASSLRTGQSSPLHF

v_call: TRBV4-3
j_call: TRBJ1-2
clone_size: -
cdr3_aa: CASSQEVGGMRGPRGYTF

v_call: TRBV12-3/TRBV12-4
j_call: TRBJ1-5
clone_size: few
cdr3_aa: CASSSRGPQHF

v_call: TRBV7-6
j_call: TRBJ2-2
clone_size: -
cdr3_aa: CASSLGAGGANTGELFF

v_call: TRBV5-1
j_call: TRBJ1-1
clone_size: -
cdr3_aa: CASSQNTGFARNTEAFF

v_call: TRBV3-1/TRBV3-2
j_call: TRBJ2-1
clone_size: few
cdr3_aa: CASSPRLAGGGTQFF

v_call: TRBV28
j_call: TRBJ1-5
clone_size: -
cdr3_aa: CASSLTGGFQPQHF

v_call: TRBV27
j_call: TRBJ1-2
clone_size: -
cdr3_aa: CASSFRDSYGYTF

v_call: TRBV24-1
j_call: TRBJ2-3
clone_size: -
cdr3_aa: CATSDFGGSTDTQYF

v_call: TRBV5-1
j_call: TRBJ1-1
clone_size: -
cdr3_aa: CASRNRGSAEAFF

v_call: TRBV7-6
j_call: TRBJ1-1
clone_size: -
cdr3_aa: CASSLKRAGNTEAFF

v_call: TRBV4-1
j_call: TRBJ2-7
clone_size: -
cdr3_aa: CASSFESGSYEQYF

v_call: TRBV7-9
j_call: TRBJ2-7
clone_size: -
cdr3_aa: CASSPGQRYEQYF

v_call: TRBV6-5
j_call: TRBJ2-7
clone_size: -
cdr3_aa: CASSYVKTSGSYEQYF

v_call: TRBV5-6
j_call: TRBJ2-2
clone_size: once
cdr3_aa: CASSSRTSGGVRTGELFF

v_call: TRBV29-1
j_call: TRBJ1-2
clone_size: few
cdr3_aa: CSVGGQGARYGYTF

v_call: TRBV18
j_call: TRBJ1-2
clone_size: -
cdr3_aa: CASSPTGTLYGYTF

v_call: TRBV20-1
j_call: TRBJ2-1
clone_size: -
cdr3_aa: CSASGDNEQFF

v_call: TRBV18
j_call: TRBJ1-4
clone_size: -
cdr3_aa: CASSPGQRNEKLFF

v_call: TRBV5-4
j_call: TRBJ2-1
clone_size: -
cdr3_aa: CASSPVAGDGDEQFF

v_call: TRBV10-3
j_call: TRBJ1-5
clone_size: -
cdr3_aa: CAISARTDQPQHF

v_call: TRBV5-6
j_call: TRBJ2-1
clone_size: -
cdr3_aa: CASSMQGKTWYEQFF

v_call: TRBV6-6
j_call: TRBJ2-2
clone_size: -
cdr3_aa: CASSYQAGVGGELFF

v_call: TRBV7-2
j_call: TRBJ2-3
clone_size: -
cdr3_aa: CASSPGTTPSTDTQYF

v_call: TRBV2
j_call: TRBJ2-4
clone_size: -
cdr3_aa: CASRGAKGKVNIQYF

v_call: TRBV7-9
j_call: TRBJ1-1
clone_size: -
cdr3_aa: CASSLTGVTEAFF

v_call: TRBV27
j_call: TRBJ1-3
clone_size: -
cdr3_aa: CASSLSAPQGYGNTIYF

v_call: TRBV28
j_call: TRBJ1-2
clone_size: -
cdr3_aa: CASSLTSGTELYGYTF

v_call: TRBV7-2
j_call: TRBJ2-5
clone_size: few
cdr3_aa: CASSIRSTETQYF

v_call: TRBV25-1
j_call: TRBJ1-3
clone_size: -
cdr3_aa: CASSEWEGAGNTIYF

v_call: TRBV5-1
j_call: TRBJ1-5
clone_size: -
cdr3_aa: CASSQQGGQPQHF

v_call: TRBV11-3
j_call: TRBJ2-5
clone_size: -
cdr3_aa: CASSRELALQETQYF

v_call: TRBV7-9
j_call: TRBJ2-2
clone_size: -
cdr3_aa: CASSPGLAETGELFF

v_call: TRBV3-1/TRBV3-2
j_call: TRBJ1-2
clone_size: once
cdr3_aa: CASSHRDSIGYTF

v_call: TRBV6-6
j_call: TRBJ2-3
clone_size: -
cdr3_aa: CASSTDSALTTDTQYF

v_call: TRBV6-6
j_call: TRBJ1-2
clone_size: -
cdr3_aa: CASSRLPGIGRGNYGYTF

v_call: TRBV2
j_call: TRBJ1-1
clone_size: -
cdr3_aa: CASSSIRGGTEAFF

v_call: TRBV16
j_call: TRBJ1-5
clone_size: -
cdr3_aa: CASSTGGNQPQHF

v_call: TRBV19
j_call: TRBJ1-1
clone_size: -
cdr3_aa: CASRTDTSKTEAFF